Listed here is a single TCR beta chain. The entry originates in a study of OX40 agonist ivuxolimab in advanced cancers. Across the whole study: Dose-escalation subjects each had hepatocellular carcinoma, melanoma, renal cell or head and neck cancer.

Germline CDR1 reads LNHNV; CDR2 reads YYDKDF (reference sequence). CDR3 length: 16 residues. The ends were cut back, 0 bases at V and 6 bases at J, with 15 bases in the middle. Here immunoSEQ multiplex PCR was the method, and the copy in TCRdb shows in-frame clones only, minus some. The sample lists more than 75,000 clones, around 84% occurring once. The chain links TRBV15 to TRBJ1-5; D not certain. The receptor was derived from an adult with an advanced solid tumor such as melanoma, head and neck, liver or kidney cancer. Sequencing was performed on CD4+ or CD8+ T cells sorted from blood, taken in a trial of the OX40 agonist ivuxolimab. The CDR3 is CATSRDRAGSGQPQHF. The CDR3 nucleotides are TGTGCCACCAGCAGAGATAGGGCGGGGTCGGGTCAGCCCCAGCATTTT.